This TCR beta chain was captured in a study of spatial heterogeneity in lung cancer. Study-level background: A unique TCR and UMI combination showed up more than ten times in raw reads, on average.

A unique molecular identifier was attached to every TCR cDNA molecule. TCRdb used MiXCR to reprocess the 5' RACE reads, holding one entry per CDR3 protein. The sample lists about 13,000 distinct CDR3 sequences; 3.5% to 4% were seen once. Described time point: sample taken at primary tumor resection. Patients with untreated early-stage non-small cell lung cancer, numbering some 68, were the donors. The CDR3 contains 15 residues. V was clipped by 3 bases and J by 4 bases, with 14 bases between them. Germline V gene lookup returns CDR1 SEHNR and CDR2 FQNEAQ (reference sequence). Regarding the study as a whole: Ubiquitous expanded tumor TCRs surfaced in blood more at resection than they did at follow-up.

There are many counts of this clonotype. Its antigen is currently unknown. The material sequenced was PBMCs, taken at surgery. The origin of this receptor is a male donor with early-stage non-small cell lung cancer. This chain joins TRBV7-9 and TRBJ2-3, with D possibly being TRBD1 or TRBD2 (7 bases each). The CDR3 here is CASSFGSGGADTQYF. CDR3 in DNA: TGTGCCAGCAGCTTCGGATCAGGGGGGGCAGATACGCAGTATTTT. Together with reference TRBV7-9 and TRBJ2-3, the CDR3 gives the full variable domain: DTGVSQNPRHKITKRGQNVTFRCDPISEHNRLYWYRQTLGQGPEFLTYFQNEAQLEKSRLLSDRFSAERPKGSFSTLEIQRTEQGDSAMYLCASSFGSGGADTQYFGPGTRLTVL.